These 18 T cell receptor beta chains were all obtained from the same sample, sequenced in a study of shared clonotypes between healthy human individuals. The protocol was immunoSEQ multiplex PCR, while the TCRdb copy is restricted to in-frame clones and leaves out a portion. The table includes fewer than 3 million clones, roughly 92% detected once. The sample comprised naive CD4+ T cells from PBMCs. Subset indicated: CD45RA+ positively selected. These receptors were taken from a man aged 18 to 29 in good health. Some clones in this sample may be carry-over from other donors' samples.

This rearrangement joins TRBV18 to TRBJ2-1; possible D gene TRBD2, 5 bases. CDR1 is KGHSH and CDR2 is LQKENI in the germline V gene. The CDR3 runs to 17 residues. V was cut by 3 bases and J by 0 bases, with 15 bases left in between. DNA of the CDR3: TGTGCCAGCTCACCTAGGCTAGCTGATATCTCCTACAATGAGCAGTTCTTC. This translates into CASSPRLADISYNEQFF.

DNA for the CDR3: TGCGCCAGCAGCTTAGGACTAGCGGGAGTGTCAGATACGCAGTATTTT. Translation: CASSLGLAGVSDTQYF. This rearrangement joins TRBV5-1 to TRBJ2-3; 13 nucleotides agree with TRBD2. The junction had 4 bases not matched to a gene; V was cut back by 2 bases and J by 4 bases. The CDR3 is 16 residues long. Germline CDR1 and CDR2: SGHRS and YFSETQ.

The chain is built from TRBV28 and TRBJ2-7; D gene uncertain. The CDR3 length is 16 residues. Trimming took 6 bases from V and 4 from J, leaving 22 bases between them. Germline CDR1 MDHEN, CDR2 SYDVKM. CDR3 sequence reads: CASSSGGSRETYEQYF. The DNA for the CDR3 is TGTGCCAGCAGCTCCGGTGGTAGCAGAGAAACTTACGAGCAGTACTTC. The full variable domain, completed using reference TRBV28 and TRBJ2-7, is DVKVTQSSRYLVKRTGEKVFLECVQDMDHENMFWYRQDPGLGLRLIYFSYDVKMKEKGDIPEGYSVSREKKERFSLILESASTNQTSMYLCASSSGGSRETYEQYFGPGTRLTVT.

The chain joins TRBV11-1 to TRBJ2-5; D gene ambiguous. V lost 1 base and J 7 bases, leaving 10 bases between the germline ends. The CDR3 consists of 13 residues. Germline CDR1 reads SGHAT; CDR2 reads FQDESV (reference sequence). CDR3 sequence: CASSLEQKGTQYF. In nucleotides, the CDR3 is TGTGCCAGCAGCTTAGAACAGAAGGGGACCCAGTACTTC.

This sequence joins TRBV19 and TRBJ2-1; no clear D. Trimming took off 3 bases at V and 5 bases at J, with 11 bases between the two ends. Germline V gives CDR1 LNHDA, CDR2 SQIVND (reference sequence). The CDR3 is 14 residues long. CDR3 DNA: TGTGCCAGTAGTATGGCCAGCAGAAACAATGAGCAGTTCTTC. It yields the protein CASSMASRNNEQFF.

The V gene is TRBV6-1, the J gene TRBJ2-4; maybe TRBD2 (5 bases). V lost 3 bases and J lost 7, with 10 bases in between. Per the germline V gene, CDR1 is MNHNS and CDR2 is SASEGT. The CDR3 is made up of 13 amino acids. This chain's CDR3 is CASSEDRGNIQYF. The CDR3, as DNA: TGTGCCAGCAGTGAGGATCGAGGGAACATTCAGTACTTC.

This clone was seen only once. The gene calls are TRBV2 and TRBJ2-7; 8 bases fit TRBD1. The CDR3 extends over 14 amino acids. J was trimmed by 3 bases and V by 8 bases; bases with no gene match: 9. CDR1 and CDR2 (germline): SNHLY, FYNNEI. In DNA form, the CDR3 reads TGTGCCAGCGCGCCGGGACAGGCGTTCTACGAGCAGTACTTC. Translating gives CASAPGQAFYEQYF. Using reference TRBV2 and TRBJ2-7 for the parts outside the CDR3, the full variable domain is EPEVTQTPSHQVTQMGQEVILRCVPISNHLYFYWYRQILGQKVEFLVSFYNNEISEKSEIFDDQFSVERPDGSNFTLKIRSTKLEDSAMYFCASAPGQAFYEQYFGPGTRLTVT.

The J gene is TRBJ1-3, the V gene TRBV5-6, with D perhaps TRBD1 (5 bases). Germline V gives CDR1 SGHDT, CDR2 YYEEEE. This CDR3 is 14 amino acids long. V dropped 3 bases and J dropped 4 bases, with 11 bases sitting between them. The CDR3, as DNA: TGTGCCAGCAGCTGGGGGGAAAGAGGAAACACCATATATTTT. Translating gives CASSWGERGNTIYF.

The chain carries TRBV29-1 and TRBJ2-7; D is ambiguous. Deletions cut 7 bases from V and 0 bases from J, with 7 bases between. The CDR3 length is 11 residues. CDR1 is SQVTM and CDR2 is ANQGSEA in the germline V gene. CDR3 residues: CSAVYSYEQYF. CDR3 in DNA: TGCAGCGCCGTGTACTCCTACGAGCAGTACTTC.

This chain uses TRBV29-1 with TRBJ1-1, with D unresolved. Trimming left V 3 bases short and J 0 bases short, with 8 bases between. The germline CDR1 and CDR2 sequences are SQVTM and ANQGSEA. The CDR3 has 13 amino acids. The CDR3 DNA reads TGCAGCGTTGACGACGGCGTGAACACTGAAGCTTTCTTT. It is translated as CSVDDGVNTEAFF.

The gene calls are TRBV5-1 and TRBJ2-1; 8 bases fit TRBD2. The CDR3 is 15 residues long. In germline, CDR1 is SGHRS, CDR2 YFSETQ. The V and J ends lost 6 bases and 0 bases, in that order; junction bases with no gene match: 5. The CDR3 DNA reads as TGCGCCAGCAAACTAGCGGTTATCTCCTACAATGAGCAGTTCTTC. Protein sequence: CASKLAVISYNEQFF.

The rearrangement uses TRBV19 and TRBJ1-5; a weak D match, TRBD1 (6 bases). The CDR3 is made up of 16 amino acids. Trimming cost V 3 bases and J 1 base, with 13 bases left between them. CDR1 is LNHDA and CDR2 is SQIVND in the germline V gene (reference sequence). The CDR3 reads CASSITGALSNQPQHF. CDR3 sequence (DNA): TGTGCCAGTAGTATTACGGGGGCTCTGAGCAATCAGCCCCAGCATTTT.

The genes are TRBV11-3 and TRBJ2-3, with D unclear. Deletions cut 1 base from V and 2 bases from J, with 7 bases between. The germline V gene has CDR1 SGHNT and CDR2 YENEEA. The CDR3 runs to 14 residues. CDR3 sequence: CASSLASNTDTQYF. The CDR3 region has the DNA TGTGCCAGCAGCTTAGCTAGTAACACAGATACGCAGTATTTT. The entire variable domain, with the rest obtained from reference TRBV11-3 and TRBJ2-3, is as follows: EAGVVQSPRYKIIEKKQPVAFWCNPISGHNTLYWYLQNLGQGPELLIRYENEEAVDDSQLPKDRFSAERLKGVDSTLKIQPAELGDSAVYLCASSLASNTDTQYFGPGTRLTVL.

The sample holds one count of this clone. Other DNA sequences in the sample encode the same CDR3. V is TRBV6-1 and J is TRBJ2-6; D gene unclear. V was cut by 4 bases and J by 1 base, with 2 bases left in between. This CDR3 has 13 residues. CDR1 is MNHNS, CDR2 SASEGT, per germline. DNA for the CDR3: TGTGCCAGCAGTGGGTCTGGGGCCAACGTCCTGACTTTC. Translating it yields CASSGSGANVLTF.

This rearrangement joins TRBV28 to TRBJ1-2; D ambiguous. V gave up 6 bases and J gave up 6 bases, with 11 bases separating them. CDR1 is MDHEN, CDR2 SYDVKM, per germline. The CDR3 spans 12 residues. CDR3 amino acids: CASSIPLHGYTF. In DNA form, the CDR3 reads TGTGCCAGCAGCATCCCCTTACATGGCTACACCTTC.

The rearrangement uses TRBV6-1 and TRBJ1-5; 7 nucleotides match TRBD1. This CDR3 is 14 amino acids long. Per germline, CDR1 MNHNS and CDR2 SASEGT. After removal of 10 bases from V and 1 base from J, the junction contained 7 bases not matched to a gene. In nucleotides, the CDR3 is TGTGCCACATGGACAGGTAAAAGCAATCAGCCCCAGCATTTT. It yields the protein CATWTGKSNQPQHF.

This chain joins TRBV5-1 and TRBJ2-5; 12 bases fit TRBD2. Germline V gene sequence: CDR1 SGHRS, CDR2 YFSETQ. After removal of 4 bases from V and 4 bases from J, the junction contained 14 bases not matched to a gene. This CDR3 is built from 18 residues. The CDR3 region has the DNA TGCGCCAGCAGCCCGCCCCTAGCGGGAGGGCTAGTTGGAGAGACCCAGTACTTC. It encodes CASSPPLAGGLVGETQYF.

This chain joins TRBV6-5 and TRBJ1-6; D is unresolved. The CDR3 length is 14 residues. Trimming cost V 5 bases and J 10 bases, with 15 bases left between them. CDR1 is MNHEY, CDR2 SVGAGI, per germline. The CDR3 nucleotides read TGTGCCAGCAGTCTGGGTCTCATAGGGTCACCCCTCCACTTT. Amino acids: CASSLGLIGSPLHF.